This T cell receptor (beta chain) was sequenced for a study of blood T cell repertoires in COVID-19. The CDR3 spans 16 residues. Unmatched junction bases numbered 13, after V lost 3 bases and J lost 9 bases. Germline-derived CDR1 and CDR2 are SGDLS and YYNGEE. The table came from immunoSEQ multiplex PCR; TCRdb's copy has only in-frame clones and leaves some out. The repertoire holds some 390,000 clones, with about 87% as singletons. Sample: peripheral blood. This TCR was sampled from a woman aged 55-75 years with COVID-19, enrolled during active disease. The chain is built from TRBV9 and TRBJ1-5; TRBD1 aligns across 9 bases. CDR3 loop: CASSGGTGMGDRPQHF. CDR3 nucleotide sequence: TGTGCCAGCAGCGGGGGGACAGGGATGGGAGATCGGCCCCAGCATTTT.